This entry is about one TCR beta chain. This entry belongs to a study of blood T cell repertoires in COVID-19. Original processing notes: Reference gene primer amplification gave nucleated cell count estimates. Sequencing was performed with immunoSEQ multiplex PCR; in TCRdb, only in-frame clones are kept and a portion is missing. V and J calls plus clone size are reproduced from that table; the DNA served to infer D and trimming. The data show hundreds of thousands of clones, with more than 85% seen just once and roughly 1% held by the top ten. Cohort assignment relied on participant-reported clinical history. CDR3 size: 12 residues. After removal of 6 bases from V and 5 bases from J, the junction contained 4 bases not matched to a gene. Germline loops: CDR1 MDHEN, CDR2 SYDVKM.

Sequenced sample: PBMCs or T cells enriched from blood (not recorded which). This sequence originates from a woman in her 30s who had recovered from COVID-19. The chain recombines TRBV28 with TRBJ2-7; 7 bases are shared with TRBD1. The CDR3: CASRMTGNEQYF. The CDR3 nucleotides read TGTGCCAGCAGAATGACAGGGAACGAGCAGTACTTC.